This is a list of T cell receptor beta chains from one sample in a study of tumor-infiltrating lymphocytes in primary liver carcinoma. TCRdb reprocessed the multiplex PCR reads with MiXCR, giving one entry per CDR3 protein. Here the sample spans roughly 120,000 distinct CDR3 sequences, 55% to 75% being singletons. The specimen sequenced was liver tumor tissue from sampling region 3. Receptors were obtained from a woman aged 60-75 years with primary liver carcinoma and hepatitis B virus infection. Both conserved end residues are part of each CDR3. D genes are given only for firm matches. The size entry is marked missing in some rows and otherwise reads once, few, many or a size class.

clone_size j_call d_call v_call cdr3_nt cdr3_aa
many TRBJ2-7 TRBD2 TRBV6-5 TGTGCCAGCCGGGGGGGGGGCGGGAAGTACGAGCAGTACTTC CASRGGGGKYEQYF
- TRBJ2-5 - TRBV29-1 TGCAGAGTTGGCAGGGGCAGAGAGACCCAGTACTTC CRVGRGRETQYF
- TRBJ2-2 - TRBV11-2 TGTGCCGGCAACTTAGTGGGGGTCACCGGGGAGCTGTTTTTT CAGNLVGVTGELFF
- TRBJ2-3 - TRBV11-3 TGTGTCAGCAGCCATCGGATAGGCACAGATACGCAATATTTT CVSSHRIGTDTQYF
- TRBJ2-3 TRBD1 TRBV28 TGTGCCAGCAGCTTCCACTCCGGGACAGATACGCAGTGTTTT CASSFHSGTDTQCF
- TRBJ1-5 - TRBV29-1 TGCAGCGTTGTCGCACAGCCCGATCAGTCCCAGCATTTC CSVVAQPDQSQHF
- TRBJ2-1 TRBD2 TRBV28 TGTGCCAGCACAAAACCGGCTAGCGGGAGTAATGAGCAGTTCTTC CASTKPASGSNEQFF
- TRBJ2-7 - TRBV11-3 TGTGCCAGCAGCCCCGGGACGGGGGGCAAGTATGAGCAGTACTTC CASSPGTGGKYEQYF
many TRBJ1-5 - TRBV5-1 TGCGCCAGCAGCTTGACGGGGTCTAGCGATCAGCCCCAGCATTTT CASSLTGSSDQPQHF
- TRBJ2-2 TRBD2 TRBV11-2 TGTGCCAGCATGCGGGGGACCGGGGAGCTGTTATTT CASMRGTGELLF
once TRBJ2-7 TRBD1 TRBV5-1 TGCGCCAGCAGTATTGAGGGGGCGTACTACGAGCAGTACTTC CASSIEGAYYEQYF
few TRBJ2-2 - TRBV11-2 TGTACCAGCAGCTTAGAGGCTAACGGGGAGCTGTCTTTT CTSSLEANGELSF
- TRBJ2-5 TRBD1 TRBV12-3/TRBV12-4 TGTGCGAACAGTCCCCGGACAGGCAGGGGGACCCAGTACTTC CANSPRTGRGTQYF
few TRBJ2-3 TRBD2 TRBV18 TGTGCCAGCTCAACCGCGGGGGTGCCCACAGATACGCAGTATTTT CASSTAGVPTDTQYF
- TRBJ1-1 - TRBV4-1 TGCGCCAGCAGCCAAGATCGCAGGCCCCTGCACACTGAGGCTTTCTTT CASSQDRRPLHTEAFF
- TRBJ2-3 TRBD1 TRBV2 TGTGCCAGCATTAAGGACAGGGGCACAGATACGCAGTATTTT CASIKDRGTDTQYF
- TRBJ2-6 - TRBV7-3 TGTGCCAGCAGCTTAAGTGGCAGAAGCCGACCTGGGACCAACGTCCTGACTTTC CASSLSGRSRPGTNVLTF
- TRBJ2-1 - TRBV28 TGTGCCAGCAGTCCCGGGACAAGGGGACCCCCAGGGGAGCAGTTCTTC CASSPGTRGPPGEQFF
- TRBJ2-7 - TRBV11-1 TGTGCCAGGAGCTTACACCGCGGGGCCCACGAGCAGTATTTC CARSLHRGAHEQYF
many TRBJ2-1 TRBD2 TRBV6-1 TGTGCCAGGATTAACGGACTAGGCTACAATGAGCAGTTCTTC CARINGLGYNEQFF
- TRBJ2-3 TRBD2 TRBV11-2 TGTGCCAGCAGCCTACGACTAGCGACTAGCACAGATACGCATTATTTT CASSLRLATSTDTHYF
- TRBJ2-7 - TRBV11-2 TGTGCCAGCAGCTTAGTAATTGCGTCCGACCCTAACTTC CASSLVIASDPNF
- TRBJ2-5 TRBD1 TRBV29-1 TGCAGCGTTGATACAGGGGAAGAGACCCAATACTTC CSVDTGEETQYF
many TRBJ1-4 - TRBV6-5 TGTGCCAGCAGTTACGCAGGAAGCCCCAATGAAAAACTGTTTTTT CASSYAGSPNEKLFF
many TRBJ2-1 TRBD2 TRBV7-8 TGTGCCAGCAGCCCTCCTAGCGGGGAGCACTACAATGAGCAGTTCTTC CASSPPSGEHYNEQFF
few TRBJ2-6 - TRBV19 TGTGTCAGTAGTATAGGCAGGGGCTTCGGCTCTGGGGCCAACGTCCTGACTTTC CVSSIGRGFGSGANVLTF
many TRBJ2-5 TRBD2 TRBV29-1 TGCAGCGTTACTCTAGCGGGAAGGGAGACCCAGTACTTC CSVTLAGRETQYF
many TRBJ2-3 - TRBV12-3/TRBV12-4 TGTGCCAGCAGTTTTAAGGGGACAGATACGCAGTATTTT CASSFKGTDTQYF
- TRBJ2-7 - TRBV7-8 TGTGCCAGCGGCTTAGTCGACGTCGACGAGCAGTACTTC CASGLVDVDEQYF
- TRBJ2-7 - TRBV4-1 TGCTCCAGCAGCCAACAGGGAGAATACGAGCAGTATTTC CSSSQQGEYEQYF
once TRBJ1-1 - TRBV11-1 TGTGCCAGCAGCTGGAACAGGTGTACTAAAGCTTTCTTT CASSWNRCTKAFF
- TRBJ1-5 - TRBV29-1 TGCAGCGTTGAAGATCGAGGGAAAGCCCAGCATTTT CSVEDRGKAQHF
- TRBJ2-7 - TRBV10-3 TGTGCCATCGGTGAATCCGGGAGAGGATACGAGCAGTACTTT CAIGESGRGYEQYF
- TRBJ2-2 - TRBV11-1 TGTACCAGCCAAGGGGAAGGTACCGGGGAGCTTTTTTTT CTSQGEGTGELFF
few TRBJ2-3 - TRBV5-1 TGCGCCAGCAGCTTGCGGGGAGCAGCTAGCACAGATACGCAGTATTTT CASSLRGAASTDTQYF
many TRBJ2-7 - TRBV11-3 TGTGCCAGCAGCACGCACAGGCATGGGAACTACGAGCAGTACTTC CASSTHRHGNYEQYF
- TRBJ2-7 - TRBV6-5 TGTGCCAGCAGTTCGACAGTTCGCTACGGGCAGTACTTC CASSSTVRYGQYF
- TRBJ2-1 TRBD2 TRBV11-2 TGTGCCAACAGCTTACTAGCGGGGAAAGGGGAGCAGCTCTTC CANSLLAGKGEQLF
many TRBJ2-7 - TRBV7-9 TGTGCCAGCAGCCCCACGGGGCGACAAATGGCCTCCTACGAGCAGTACTTC CASSPTGRQMASYEQYF
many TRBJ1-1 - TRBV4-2 TGTGCCAGCAGCCAATTTGAGAACACTGAAGCTTTCTTT CASSQFENTEAFF
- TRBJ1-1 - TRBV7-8 TGTGGCAGCAGCTTAGAGGGCGAGGGGGGGCAATCCGCTTTCTTT CGSSLEGEGGQSAFF
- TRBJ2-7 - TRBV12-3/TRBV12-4 TGTGCCAGCAGTAAGAGACGAGCCTACGAACAGTACTTC CASSKRRAYEQYF
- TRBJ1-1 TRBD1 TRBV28 TGTGCCAGCAGTCCAGGGACAGGCAAAATTGAAGCTTTCTTT CASSPGTGKIEAFF
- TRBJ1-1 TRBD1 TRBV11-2 TGTGCCAGCAGCTGGGACAGTCACACTGAAGCTTTCTTT CASSWDSHTEAFF
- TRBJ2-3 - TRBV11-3 TGTGCCAGCAGCTTCACGACTAACACAGATATGCAGTATTTT CASSFTTNTDMQYF
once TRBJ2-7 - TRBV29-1 TGCAGCGTTGATGGGACATGGGTCCACGAGCAGTACTTC CSVDGTWVHEQYF
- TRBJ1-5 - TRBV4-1 TGCGCCAGCGGCCCAATCGAGACGGGTCGGTCCCAGCATTTT CASGPIETGRSQHF
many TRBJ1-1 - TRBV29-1 TGCAGCGTTTCCCGGTCGAACACTGAAGCTTTCTTT CSVSRSNTEAFF
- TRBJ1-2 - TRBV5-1 TGCGCCAGCAGCGGCACGACATGGGGCGGCTGGTACACCTTC CASSGTTWGGWYTF
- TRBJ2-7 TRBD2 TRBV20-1 TGCAGTGCTAAGGCGACTAGCGGGAGCGGCGTGCAGTACTTC CSAKATSGSGVQYF
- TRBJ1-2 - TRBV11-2 - CTSSLDPIRALRYGCAF
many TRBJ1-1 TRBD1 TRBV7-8 TGTGCCAGCAGCAACCCGACAGGGGGTAAAGCTTTCTTT CASSNPTGGKAFF
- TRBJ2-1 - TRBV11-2 TGTGCCAGCAGCTTAACCCTATCGGCTTACAATGAGCAGTTCTTC CASSLTLSAYNEQFF
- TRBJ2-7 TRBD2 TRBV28 TGTGCCAGCAGTTCACCCAGCCTAGCGGGGATTTACGAGCAGTACTTC CASSSPSLAGIYEQYF
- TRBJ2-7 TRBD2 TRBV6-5 TGTGTCAGCAGTTTGACTAGCGGGAGCTCCCACGAGCAGTACTTC CVSSLTSGSSHEQYF